Described below is a single T cell receptor beta chain sequence and its context. This clone was picked up one time. This receptor's antigen is unknown. Base qualities are not provided; no much larger clone lies one nucleotide away. Preparation of the library involved the immunoSEQ multiplex PCR assay. For the multiplex PCR, a mixture combining 60 forward primers for TCR Vbeta segments and 13 reverse primers for TCR Jbeta segments was used. Amplification of the CDR3 region of rearranged TCR beta genes was performed with a multiplex PCR assay on genomic DNA. The amplified TCR beta libraries were sequenced on the Illumina HiSeq System as 87-base-pair reads. The study's own analysis went as follows. In a later analysis, tens of millions of unique TCR beta chains were counted across the 650 to 750 repertoires, and roughly 10 million of these chains were shared by at least two donors. Raw reads were error-corrected and collapsed into unique sequences with a nearest-neighbor algorithm that merged closely related sequences to remove PCR and sequencing errors. CDR3 sequences were aligned to IMGT reference sequences to assign V, D and J gene segments. For a sequence to be retained, a match of at least six nucleotides was required to both a V gene segment and a J gene segment. Rearrangements were called productive when the CDR3 lacked stop codons and stayed in frame with V and J; all others were non-productive. Following IMGT convention, CDR3 was defined as the stretch from the second conserved V-encoded cysteine to the conserved J-encoded phenylalanine. In an earlier analysis of some 550 of the donors, sequences lacking an unambiguous match to a single V gene segment were excluded. An earlier analysis of several hundred of the donors classified V segments as functional when productive rearrangements were above 56.7% and as segregating when the standard deviation between donors was above 5%. A statistical classification framework was developed to diagnose cytomegalovirus status using the catalog of TCR beta chain sequences. V and J gene assignment, in a later analysis, came from comparing TCR nucleotide sequences with IMGT/GENE-DB human TR gene sequences. Using the TCRdist pipeline, a later analysis assigned CDR3 sequences along with most-parsimonious VDJ recombination scenarios. A later analysis defined each TCR beta chain by its CDR3 amino acid sequence plus V-gene family, and excluded reads lacking a unique V-gene family. In a later analysis, fewer than 650 highly shared, low-generation-probability nucleotide sequences were removed to address suspected cross-contamination and a sequencing artifact. In a later analysis, a clonal expansion index was calculated for each public chain from normalized within-repertoire ranks of inferred template counts. In a later analysis, generation probabilities were computed using a VDJ recombination model fitted to out-of-frame rearrangements, and the results were checked against IGoR. A later analysis scored TCR-TCR, TCR-HLA and TCR-CMV co-occurrence with hypergeometric tests, applying a repertoire-size bias correction to TCR pairs. A later analysis estimated false discovery rates by permuting HLA or CMV assignments 20 times. In a later analysis, co-occurring TCRs were grouped with DBSCAN, and TCRdist sequence similarity was added when clustering was performed within HLA-allele-positive subsets. Co-occurrence clustering excluded repertoires with fewer than 30,000 or more than 120,000 public chains, plus five with anomalous nucleotide sharing. Sourced from immuneACCESS, this table was stored by TCRdb with only in-frame sequences that have V and J called. A share of the clones is absent; for the studies checked, an unresolved V gene accounts for under half, and the remainder has no known explanation. V and J calls and clone size follow that table, whereas D and trimming were derived from the DNA. In this sample the table shows fewer than 200,000 clones, about four fifths of which occur a single time. In total, the top ten clones hold around 0.8% of the sample.

This sample was included in a study of cytomegalovirus exposure and HLA in healthy donors (dated by TCRdb to about 2017). Broadly, across the study: An earlier analysis of approximately 590 of the donors reported 250 to 350 Gb of sequence data and roughly 100 million unique TCR beta sequences from approximately 180 million T cells. An early release covering about 600 HLA-typed donors comprised approximately 300 gigabases of sequencing data and 65 million to 100 million unique TCR sequences. The genetic ancestry cluster associated with self-reported Caucasian donors included 81% of the roughly 380 genotyped donors. The study was designed to test whether signatures of past pathogen exposure could be identified by cataloging public T cell receptors. The T cell repertoires of about 700 subjects were profiled by immunosequencing and related to cytomegalovirus serostatus. Besides the first cohort of 666 subjects, a separate validation cohort made up of over a hundred different subjects was used. To predict cytomegalovirus infection status, the study combined high-throughput TCR immunosequencing, statistical association of individual TCRs with disease status, and machine learning. A later analysis re-examined previously published TCR beta repertoires from more than 600 donors and added high-resolution HLA genotyping to investigate patterns of TCR occurrence. The later analysis used no new phenotypic data to find candidate immune exposures, relying instead on TCR beta sequences and their occurrence across donors. An earlier analysis of 587 of the donors used high-throughput TCR beta sequencing to judge whether each TCR beta V gene segment behaved as functional or pseudogenic. Donor age, sex, ethnicity and CMV serostatus were collected together with the repertoire data. A later genetic analysis used genome-wide SNP genotypes for about three fifths of the 666 donors, treating that subset as a discovery cohort. All discovery cohort repertoires had been generated using a single sequencing platform. HLA typing covered class I and class II loci at four-digit resolution. Typing coverage varied by locus: roughly 620-640 donors for A, B, C, DRB1 and DQB1; approximately 500 for DQA1; about 600 for DPA1; roughly 450 for DPB1. A handful of DR-DQ haplotypes were treated as single units for association and clustering because of strong linkage in the cohort. Across approximately 420 genotyped donors of the cohort, an average of approximately 240,000 unique TCR beta nucleotide sequences per donor were sequenced, and 15% to 20% of those sequences were non-productive.

The cohort was made up of several hundred healthy bone marrow donors. At the time of sampling, all cohort members were nominally healthy, though unrecorded immune exposures were likely present. The donor was CMV seronegative and was included in the group of 352 seronegative cohort members. Every donor gave a peripheral blood sample, and the peripheral blood mononuclear cells from that sample were used for TCR beta sequencing. Genomic DNA extraction from the blood cell samples was performed with the Qiagen DNeasy Blood Extraction Kit. Trimming costs V 6 bases and J 4 bases, and their ends lie 13 bases apart. For CDR1 and CDR2, the germline V gene (reference sequence) lists MNHNY and SVGAGI. The CDR3 measures 14 amino acids from cysteine to phenylalanine. The read is trimmed to its CDR3 DNA, 42 bases read in frame from base 1. Points the paper makes about the study in general: A later analysis associated 15,000 to 20,000 TCR beta sequences with specific HLA alleles at a false discovery rate of 0.05. Broadly in line with IMGT annotations, most TCR beta V segments showed up in productive rearrangements about 87% or about 30% of the time in an earlier analysis of some 590 of the donors. A later genetic analysis reported fewer N-insertions in productive TCRs among donors in an Asian-associated ancestry cluster than the roughly 700-donor mean. A later genetic analysis associated a missense DCLRE1C variant with V-gene and J-gene trimming of TCR beta chains, and an independent cohort replicated the association. A cluster of highly shared sequence variants was judged likely to represent a technical artifact of the sequencing pipeline. Because counts were too low, about 15 rarely observed V segments, including chromosome 9 orphons, were left out of the earlier analysis of 587 of the donors. Correlated functional status among segregating V segments might reflect linkage disequilibrium, but an unknown experimental factor could not be ruled out. Across donors, most TCR sequences were observed very rarely, whereas some public TCRs were present in many individuals. A further reported finding was that TCR beta sequences accurately predicted the HLA-A and HLA-B alleles for most subjects in the first cohort. In this cohort, only TCR beta chains were sequenced, and detectable features were limited by the absence of alpha or paired-chain data. The authors suggested that the approach could potentially be generalized to other disease states and immunological phenotypes. When HLA alleles, especially DR and DQ, strongly co-occurred, attributing TCR associations to individual alleles was difficult. The only immune exposure information available for the cohort was CMV serostatus. In a later analysis, HLA-associated TCR beta chains showed more clonal expansion and lower generation probabilities than non-associated chains that were equally common. Most CMV-associated TCR beta chains appeared to be HLA-restricted in a later analysis, and the HLA associations seemed to be driven largely by CMV exposure. Because the 87-base-pair reads could not distinguish some IMGT-functional V segments, including TRBV6-2 and TRBV6-3, those segments were excluded. The study listed 150 to 200 TCR beta chains as associated with cytomegalovirus. According to a later analysis, parvovirus B19, influenza, CMV and Epstein-Barr virus appeared linked to several top co-occurrence clusters. Three of the identified cytomegalovirus-associated TCR beta chains were confirmed in vitro to be specific for cytomegalovirus antigens. The classifier was reported to diagnose cytomegalovirus status with high specificity and sensitivity in both the original and validation cohorts. According to a later analysis, TCR association rates differed among HLA loci, with DRB1 alleles showing the most associated TCRs and HLA-C alleles showing the fewest. Presence/absence analyses assumed roughly uniform sequencing depth across donors, an assumption that may not hold. Because HLA typing was missing for some donors at each locus, association tests included only the typed subset.

This chain is built from TRBV6-6 and TRBJ1-5; the D gene identity is not certain. This sequence originates from a woman aged 18 to 35 in good health and CMV-seronegative. Sample: PBMCs. The nucleotides read TGTGCCAGCAGCCCCCCGGGAGCGAATCAGCCCCAGCATTTT. It codes for CASSPPGANQPQHF.